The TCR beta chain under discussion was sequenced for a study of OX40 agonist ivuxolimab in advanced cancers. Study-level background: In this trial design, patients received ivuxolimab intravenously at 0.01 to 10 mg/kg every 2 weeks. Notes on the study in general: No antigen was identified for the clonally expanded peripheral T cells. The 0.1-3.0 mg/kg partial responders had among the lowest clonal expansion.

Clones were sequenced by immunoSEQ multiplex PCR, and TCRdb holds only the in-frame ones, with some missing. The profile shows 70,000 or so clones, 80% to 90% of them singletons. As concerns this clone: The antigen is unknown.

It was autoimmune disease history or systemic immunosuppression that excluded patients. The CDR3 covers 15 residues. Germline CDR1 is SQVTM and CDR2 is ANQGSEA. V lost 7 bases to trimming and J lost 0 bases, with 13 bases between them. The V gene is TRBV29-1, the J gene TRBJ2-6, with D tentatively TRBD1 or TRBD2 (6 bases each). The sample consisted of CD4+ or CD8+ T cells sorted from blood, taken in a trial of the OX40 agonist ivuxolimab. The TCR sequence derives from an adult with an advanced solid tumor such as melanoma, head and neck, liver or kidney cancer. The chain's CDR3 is CSARGGNSGANVLTF. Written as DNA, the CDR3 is TGCAGCGCTCGAGGGGGGAACTCTGGGGCCAACGTCCTGACTTTC.